These T cell receptor beta chains were read from a single sample in a study of T cell repertoires in cytomegalovirus infection. In TCRdb, the reads were re-called with MiXCR into one record per CDR3 protein. The sample carries more than 500,000 distinct CDR3 sequences, more than 15% recorded once. Specimen: CD8+ T cells from PBMCs. The receptors were gathered from a human donor in good health (CMV status not recorded). Some clones in this sample may be carry-over from other donors' samples. CDR3s include the opening cysteine and the closing phenylalanine or tryptophan. D genes are given only for firm matches. A clone size is listed for some rows: how often the clone was seen (once, few, many), or a class if it is expanded.

D gene: NA
clone size: few
J gene: TRBJ1-6
V gene: TRBV9
CDR3 DNA: TGTGCCAGCAGTGAGAGTGGGTATGTAGGATCACCCCTCCACTTT
CDR3 protein: CASSESGYVGSPLHF

D gene: TRBD2
clone size: few
J gene: TRBJ2-3
V gene: TRBV3-1
CDR3 DNA: TGTGCCAGCACCCTTGGGCTAGCGGGAGGCTATACGCAGTATTTT
CDR3 protein: CASTLGLAGGYTQYF

D gene: NA
clone size: many
J gene: TRBJ2-7
V gene: TRBV28
CDR3 DNA: TGTGCCAGCAGTCGATCGACTCACTACGAGCAGTACTTC
CDR3 protein: CASSRSTHYEQYF

D gene: TRBD2
clone size: NA
J gene: TRBJ2-1
V gene: TRBV7-9
CDR3 DNA: TGTGCCAGCGCCTCGACTAGCGGGGGGCCGTACAATGAGCAGTTCTTC
CDR3 protein: CASASTSGGPYNEQFF

D gene: NA
clone size: many
J gene: TRBJ2-7
V gene: TRBV7-9
CDR3 DNA: TGTGCCAGCAGTTCAGAAGGGGGGCGGGCCTACGAGCAGTACTTC
CDR3 protein: CASSSEGGRAYEQYF

D gene: NA
clone size: many
J gene: TRBJ2-7
V gene: TRBV4-1
CDR3 DNA: TGCGCCAGCAGCGCCGGAGGGGGGGCCGAGCAGTACTTC
CDR3 protein: CASSAGGGAEQYF

D gene: NA
clone size: many
J gene: TRBJ2-1
V gene: TRBV12-5
CDR3 DNA: TGTGCTAGTGGTCCCGGGAAACCCCCCGATAATGAGCAGTTCTTC
CDR3 protein: CASGPGKPPDNEQFF

D gene: NA
clone size: many
J gene: TRBJ2-7
V gene: TRBV7-8
CDR3 DNA: TGTGCCAGCAGCTTCAACAGGGCCACCTACGAGCAGTACTTC
CDR3 protein: CASSFNRATYEQYF

D gene: NA
clone size: few
J gene: TRBJ2-3
V gene: TRBV19
CDR3 DNA: TGTGCCAGTAGTAAATTGGCGACAGATACGCAGTATTTT
CDR3 protein: CASSKLATDTQYF

D gene: TRBD1
clone size: NA
J gene: TRBJ2-7
V gene: TRBV5-4
CDR3 DNA: TGTGCCAGCAGCTTCTGGACAGGGGGTGAGCAGTACTTC
CDR3 protein: CASSFWTGGEQYF

D gene: NA
clone size: NA
J gene: TRBJ2-7
V gene: TRBV29-1
CDR3 DNA: TGCAGCGTTGAAGATGAGGGCACCGAGCAGTACTTC
CDR3 protein: CSVEDEGTEQYF

D gene: NA
clone size: many
J gene: TRBJ1-2
V gene: TRBV27
CDR3 DNA: TGTGCCAGCAGTTTAGACTGGACAGACTATGGCGGCTACACCTTC
CDR3 protein: CASSLDWTDYGGYTF

D gene: TRBD1
clone size: many
J gene: TRBJ2-7
V gene: TRBV7-6
CDR3 DNA: TGTGCCAGCAGCTTAGCACCAACTACGACAGGGGCTTCGAACGAGCAGTACTTC
CDR3 protein: CASSLAPTTTGASNEQYF

D gene: NA
clone size: few
J gene: TRBJ2-7
V gene: TRBV7-9
CDR3 DNA: TGTGCCAGCAGCACGGCCAGGGCCCTTTCCTACGAGCAGTACTTC
CDR3 protein: CASSTARALSYEQYF

D gene: NA
clone size: many
J gene: TRBJ2-2
V gene: TRBV7-9
CDR3 DNA: TGTGCCAGCAGAAACAGGGCCGGGGAGCTGTTTTTT
CDR3 protein: CASRNRAGELFF

D gene: NA
clone size: many
J gene: TRBJ2-3
V gene: TRBV29-1
CDR3 DNA: TGCAGCGTTCGGGGCGCTGGGTCCACAGATACGCAGTATTTT
CDR3 protein: CSVRGAGSTDTQYF

D gene: TRBD2
clone size: many
J gene: TRBJ2-3
V gene: TRBV7-3
CDR3 DNA: TGTGCCAGCAGCCCCCGGGGGGGAGATACGCAGTATTTT
CDR3 protein: CASSPRGGDTQYF

D gene: TRBD2
clone size: NA
J gene: TRBJ2-1
V gene: TRBV5-6
CDR3 DNA: TGTGCCAGCAGCCTAGCGGGAGCCAACTACAATGAGCAGTTCTTC
CDR3 protein: CASSLAGANYNEQFF

D gene: NA
clone size: NA
J gene: TRBJ2-1
V gene: TRBV12-3/TRBV12-4
CDR3 DNA: TGTGCCAGCAGTTTCTTGCGGACCTACAATGAGCAGTTCTTC
CDR3 protein: CASSFLRTYNEQFF

D gene: TRBD2
clone size: many
J gene: TRBJ2-7
V gene: TRBV4-2
CDR3 DNA: TGTGCCAGCAGCCAAGACGTCGATAGCGGGGGGGCCGATGGCGAGCAGTACTTC
CDR3 protein: CASSQDVDSGGADGEQYF

D gene: TRBD1
clone size: NA
J gene: TRBJ2-7
V gene: TRBV19
CDR3 DNA: TGTGCCAGTAGGAAAGGACAGGGGTCCTACGAGCAGTACTTC
CDR3 protein: CASRKGQGSYEQYF

D gene: NA
clone size: few
J gene: TRBJ1-1
V gene: TRBV28
CDR3 DNA: TGTGCCAGCAGTTATACAGGCATAGGGACTGAAGCTTTCTTT
CDR3 protein: CASSYTGIGTEAFF